This T cell receptor beta chain was retrieved from a study of blood T cell repertoires in COVID-19. Overall study context: The United States, Italy and Spain provided the acute and convalescent COVID-19 samples. The cDNA or gDNA used as material had been derived from T cells, B-cell-depleted T cells, or PBMCs.

The germline V gene has CDR1 SGHTA and CDR2 FQGTGA. The trim removed 5 bases at V and 1 base at J, leaving 4 bases unmatched. The length of the CDR3 is 14 residues. Followed over time, Seattle patients had been enrolled while infection was active. In the authors' methods: From reference gene primer amplification, estimates of nucleated cell counts were derived. Assay used: immunoSEQ multiplex PCR; TCRdb lists only in-frame clones, some missing. The D gene and trimming were derived from the DNA, and the V and J assignments and clone size from that table. The sample shows hundreds of thousands of clones, roughly 83% of them seen only once.

Sequences were obtained from peripheral blood. This TCR was sampled from a woman over 75 with COVID-19, enrolled during active disease. V usage is TRBV7-3 and J usage is TRBJ2-5, with TRBD1 matching 7 bases. The CDR3 DNA reads as TGTGCCAGCAGCATGGGGACAGCCCAAGAGACCCAGTACTTC. Amino acids: CASSMGTAQETQYF.